This T cell receptor beta chain derives from a study of blood T cells in healthy people across ages. The study's findings and limits: CMV status of donors was not determined, possibly confounding expanded clonotype changes.

Each sample provided at least 6 micrograms of extracted total RNA. The table lists this clonotype with a few counts. Its antigen is unidentified. Trimming removed 0 bases from V and 9 bases from J, with 23 bases in between. The germline CDR1 and CDR2 sequences are LGHNA and YNFKEQ. The CDR3 spans 17 residues. Next came a second PCR, run for about 7 to 12 cycles, which used a sample-barcoded 5' primer along with a J-beta primer mix. Each cDNA molecule was tagged by a template-switch adaptor that had 12 random nucleotides. Each of the samples gave a minimum of 3 million paired-end reads that contained CDR3. TCRdb re-called the 5' RACE reads with MiXCR, one entry per CDR3 protein. The sample includes about 1 million distinct CDR3 sequences, about 25% of them seen just once. The data were also submitted as part of a second study, on T cells of mothers and their children.

The V gene is TRBV4-2, the J gene TRBJ2-5, with D perhaps TRBD2 (6 bases). Source material: blood. The receptor was derived from a girl aged 2-10 years in good health. The CDR3 coding sequence is TGTGCCAGCAGCCAAGAAGGGTCAGTAAACCGAAGGGAGGCCCAGTACTTC. Translating it yields CASSQEGSVNRREAQYF.